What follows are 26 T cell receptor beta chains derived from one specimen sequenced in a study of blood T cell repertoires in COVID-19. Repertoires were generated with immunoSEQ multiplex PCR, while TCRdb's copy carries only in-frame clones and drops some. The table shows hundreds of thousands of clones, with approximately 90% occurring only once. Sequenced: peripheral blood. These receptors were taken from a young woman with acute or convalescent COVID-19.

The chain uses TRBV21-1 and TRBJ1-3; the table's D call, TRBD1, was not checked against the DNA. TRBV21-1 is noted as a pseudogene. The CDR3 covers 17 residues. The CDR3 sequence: CASSKAPADSKRNTIYF. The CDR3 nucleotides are TGTGCCAGCAGCAAAGCCCCAGCGGACAGCAAGAGAAACACCATATATTTT.

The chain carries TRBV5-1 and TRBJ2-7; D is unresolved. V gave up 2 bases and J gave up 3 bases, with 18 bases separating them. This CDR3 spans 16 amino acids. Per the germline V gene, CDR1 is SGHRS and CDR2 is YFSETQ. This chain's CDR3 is CASSLLSTDLGYEQYF. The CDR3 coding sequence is TGCGCCAGCAGCTTACTATCGACGGATTTGGGCTACGAGCAGTACTTC.

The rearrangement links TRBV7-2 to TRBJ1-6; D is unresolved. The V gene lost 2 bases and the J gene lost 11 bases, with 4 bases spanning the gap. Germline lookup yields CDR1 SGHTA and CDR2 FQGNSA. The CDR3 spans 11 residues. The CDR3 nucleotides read TGTGCCAGCAGCTTAAGCCCACCCCTCCACTTT. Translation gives CASSLSPPLHF.

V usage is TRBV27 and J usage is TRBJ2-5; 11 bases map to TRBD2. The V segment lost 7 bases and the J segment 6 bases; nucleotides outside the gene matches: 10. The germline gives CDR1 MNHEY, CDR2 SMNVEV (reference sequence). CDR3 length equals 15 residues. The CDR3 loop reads CASTSSGGPGKTQYF. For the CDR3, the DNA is TGTGCCAGCACCTCTAGCGGGGGGCCCGGGAAGACCCAGTACTTC.

The CDR3 spells CASSRRDTLGTDTQYF. In DNA, the CDR3 is TGTGCCAGTAGTAGACGGGACACCCTAGGCACAGATACGCAGTATTTT. The chain combines TRBV19 with TRBJ2-3; D may be TRBD1 (6 bases). The germline V and J ends were trimmed by 4 bases and 1 base, with 15 bases remaining between them. This CDR3 contains 16 residues. Germline V gene sequence: CDR1 LNHDA, CDR2 SQIVND (reference sequence).

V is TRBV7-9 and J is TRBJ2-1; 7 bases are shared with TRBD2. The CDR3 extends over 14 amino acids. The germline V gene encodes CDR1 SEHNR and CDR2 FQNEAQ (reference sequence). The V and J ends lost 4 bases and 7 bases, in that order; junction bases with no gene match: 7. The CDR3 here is CASSSPGTKNEQFF. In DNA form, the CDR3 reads TGTGCCAGCAGCTCGCCCGGGACTAAGAATGAGCAGTTCTTC.

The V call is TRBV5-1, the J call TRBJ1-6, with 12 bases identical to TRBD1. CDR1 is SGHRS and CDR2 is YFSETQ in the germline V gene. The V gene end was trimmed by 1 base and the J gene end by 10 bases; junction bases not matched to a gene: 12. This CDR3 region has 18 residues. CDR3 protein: CASSLSPAGTGGGSPLHF. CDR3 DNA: TGCGCCAGCAGCTTGAGCCCCGCCGGGACAGGGGGCGGGTCACCCCTCCACTTT.

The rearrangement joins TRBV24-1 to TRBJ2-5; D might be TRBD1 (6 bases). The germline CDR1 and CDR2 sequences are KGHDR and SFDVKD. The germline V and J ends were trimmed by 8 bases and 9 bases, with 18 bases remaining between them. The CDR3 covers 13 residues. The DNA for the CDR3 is TGTGCCACCAAGGACAGTTCCTTGGAGGCCCAGTACTTC. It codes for CATKDSSLEAQYF.

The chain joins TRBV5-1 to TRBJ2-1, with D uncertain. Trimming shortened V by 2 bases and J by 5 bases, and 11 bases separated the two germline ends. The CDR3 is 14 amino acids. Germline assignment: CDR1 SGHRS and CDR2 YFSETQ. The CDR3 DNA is TGCGCCAGCAGCTTTACAGAGCCAAACAATGAGCAGTTCTTC. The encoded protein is CASSFTEPNNEQFF.

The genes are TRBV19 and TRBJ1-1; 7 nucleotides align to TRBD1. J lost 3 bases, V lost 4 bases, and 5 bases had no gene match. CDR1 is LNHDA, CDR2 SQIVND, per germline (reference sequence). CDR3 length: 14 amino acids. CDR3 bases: TGTGCCAGTAGTACCCACAGGGGAGACACTGAAGCTTTCTTT. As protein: CASSTHRGDTEAFF.

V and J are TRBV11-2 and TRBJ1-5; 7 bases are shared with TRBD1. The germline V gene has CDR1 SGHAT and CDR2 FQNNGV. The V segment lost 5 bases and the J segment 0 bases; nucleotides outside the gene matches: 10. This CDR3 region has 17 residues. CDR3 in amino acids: CASSPNRQGTSNQPQHF. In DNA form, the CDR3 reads TGTGCCAGCAGCCCAAATCGACAGGGAACTAGCAATCAGCCCCAGCATTTT.

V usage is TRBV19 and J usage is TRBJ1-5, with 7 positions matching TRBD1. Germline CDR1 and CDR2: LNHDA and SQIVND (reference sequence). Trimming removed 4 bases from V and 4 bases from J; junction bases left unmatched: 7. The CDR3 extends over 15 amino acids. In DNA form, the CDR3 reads TGTGCCAGTAGTAGGGGCAGGGGGTCAAATCAGCCCCAGCATTTT. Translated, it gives CASSRGRGSNQPQHF.

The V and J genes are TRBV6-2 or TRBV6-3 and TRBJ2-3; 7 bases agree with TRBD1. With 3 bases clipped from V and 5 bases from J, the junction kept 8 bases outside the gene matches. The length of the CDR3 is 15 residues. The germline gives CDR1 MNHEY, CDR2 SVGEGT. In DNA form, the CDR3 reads TGTGCCAGCAGTTATCCGCCCGACAGGGTAGATACGCAGTATTTT. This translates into CASSYPPDRVDTQYF.

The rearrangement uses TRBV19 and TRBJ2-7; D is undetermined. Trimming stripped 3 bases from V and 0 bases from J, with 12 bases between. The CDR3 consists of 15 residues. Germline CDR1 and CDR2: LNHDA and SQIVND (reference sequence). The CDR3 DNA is TGTGCCAGTAGTATGGCCACAAGGAGCTCCTACGAGCAGTACTTC. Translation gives CASSMATRSSYEQYF.

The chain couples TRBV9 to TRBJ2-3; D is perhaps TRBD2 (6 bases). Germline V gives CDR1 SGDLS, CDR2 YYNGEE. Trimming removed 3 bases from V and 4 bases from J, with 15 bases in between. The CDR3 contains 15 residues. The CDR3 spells CASSATPRGADTQYF. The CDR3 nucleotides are TGTGCCAGCAGCGCCACCCCCCGCGGGGCAGATACGCAGTATTTT.

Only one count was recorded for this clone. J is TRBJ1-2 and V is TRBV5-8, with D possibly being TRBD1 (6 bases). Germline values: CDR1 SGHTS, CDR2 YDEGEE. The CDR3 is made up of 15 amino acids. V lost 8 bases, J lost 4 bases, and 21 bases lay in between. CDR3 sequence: CAREEQGYRRYGYTF. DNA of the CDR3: TGTGCCAGGGAGGAGCAGGGGTACCGGCGCTATGGCTACACCTTC.

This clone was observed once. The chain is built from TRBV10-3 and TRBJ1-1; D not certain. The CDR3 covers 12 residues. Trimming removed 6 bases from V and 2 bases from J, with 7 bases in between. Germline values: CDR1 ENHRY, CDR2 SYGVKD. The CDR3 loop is CAISGSNTEAFF. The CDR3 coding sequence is TGTGCCATCAGCGGGTCTAACACTGAAGCTTTCTTT.

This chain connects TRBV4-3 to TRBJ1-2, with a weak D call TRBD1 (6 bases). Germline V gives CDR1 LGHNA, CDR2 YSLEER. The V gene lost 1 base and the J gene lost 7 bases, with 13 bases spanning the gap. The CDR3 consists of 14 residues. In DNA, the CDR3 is TGCGCCAGCAGCCAAGGGGCGGGGGCAGGTGGCTACACCTTC. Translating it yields CASSQGAGAGGYTF.

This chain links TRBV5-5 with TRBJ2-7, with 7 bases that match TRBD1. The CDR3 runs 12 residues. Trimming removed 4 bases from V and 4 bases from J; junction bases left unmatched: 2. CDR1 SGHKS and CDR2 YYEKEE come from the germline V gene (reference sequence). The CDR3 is CASSQTGYEQYF. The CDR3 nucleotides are TGTGCCAGCAGCCAGACAGGGTACGAGCAGTACTTC.

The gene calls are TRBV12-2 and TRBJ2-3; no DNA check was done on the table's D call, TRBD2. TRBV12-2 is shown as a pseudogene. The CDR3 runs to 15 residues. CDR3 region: CASRCYRGSTDTQYF. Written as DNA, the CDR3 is TGTGCAAGTCGCTGTTACCGGGGGAGCACAGATACGCAGTATTTT.

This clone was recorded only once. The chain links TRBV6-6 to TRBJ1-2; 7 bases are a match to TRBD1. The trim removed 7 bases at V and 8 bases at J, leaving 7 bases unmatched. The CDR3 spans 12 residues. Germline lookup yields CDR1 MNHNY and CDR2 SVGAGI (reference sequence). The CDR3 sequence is CASTSGGGGYTF. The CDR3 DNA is TGTGCCAGCACCTCAGGGGGAGGCGGCTACACCTTC.

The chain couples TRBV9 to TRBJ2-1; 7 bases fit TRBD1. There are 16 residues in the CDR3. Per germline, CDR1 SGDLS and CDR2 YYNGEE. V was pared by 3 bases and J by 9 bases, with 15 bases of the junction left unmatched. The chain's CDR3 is CASSASTGAALGEQFF. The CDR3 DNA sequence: TGTGCCAGCAGCGCCTCCACAGGGGCAGCTTTGGGTGAGCAGTTCTTC.

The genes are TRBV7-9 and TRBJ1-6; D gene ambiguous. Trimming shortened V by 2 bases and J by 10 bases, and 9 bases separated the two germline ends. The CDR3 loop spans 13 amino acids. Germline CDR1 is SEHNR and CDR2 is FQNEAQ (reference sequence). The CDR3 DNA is TGTGCCAGCAGCTTATCTGAGCTATCACCCCTCCACTTT. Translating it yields CASSLSELSPLHF.

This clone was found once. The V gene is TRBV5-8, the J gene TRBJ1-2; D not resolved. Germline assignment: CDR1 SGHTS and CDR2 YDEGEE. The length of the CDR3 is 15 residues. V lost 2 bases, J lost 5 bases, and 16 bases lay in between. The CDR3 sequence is CASSLPRGVGYGYTF. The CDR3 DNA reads TGTGCCAGCAGCTTACCTCGGGGAGTCGGTTATGGCTACACCTTC.

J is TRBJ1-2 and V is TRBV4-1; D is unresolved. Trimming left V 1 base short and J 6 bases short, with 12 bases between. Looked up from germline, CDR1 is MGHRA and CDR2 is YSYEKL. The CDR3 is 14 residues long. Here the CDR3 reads CASSQGERADGYTF. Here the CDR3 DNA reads TGCGCCAGCAGCCAAGGGGAGAGGGCGGATGGCTACACCTTC.

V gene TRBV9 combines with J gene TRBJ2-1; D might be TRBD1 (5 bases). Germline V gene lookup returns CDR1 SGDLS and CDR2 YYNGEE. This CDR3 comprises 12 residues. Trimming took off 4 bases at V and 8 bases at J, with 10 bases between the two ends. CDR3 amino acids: CASSPQGDEQFF. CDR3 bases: TGTGCCAGCAGCCCCCAGGGCGATGAGCAGTTCTTC.